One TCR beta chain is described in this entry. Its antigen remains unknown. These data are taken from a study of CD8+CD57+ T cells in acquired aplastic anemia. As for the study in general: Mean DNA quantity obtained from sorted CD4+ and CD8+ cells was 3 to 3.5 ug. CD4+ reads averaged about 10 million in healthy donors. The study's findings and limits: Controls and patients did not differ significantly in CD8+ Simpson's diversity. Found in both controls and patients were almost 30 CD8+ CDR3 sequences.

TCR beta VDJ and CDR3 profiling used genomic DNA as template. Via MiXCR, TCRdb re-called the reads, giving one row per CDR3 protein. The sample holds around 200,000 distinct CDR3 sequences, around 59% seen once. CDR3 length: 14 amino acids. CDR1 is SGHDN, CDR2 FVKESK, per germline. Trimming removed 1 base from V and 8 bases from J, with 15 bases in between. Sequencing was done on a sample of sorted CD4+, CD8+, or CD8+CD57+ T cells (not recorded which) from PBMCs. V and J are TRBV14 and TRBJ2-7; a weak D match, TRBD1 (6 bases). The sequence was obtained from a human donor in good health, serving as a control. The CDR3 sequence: CASSQANKGHKQYF. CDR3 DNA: TGTGCCAGCAGCCAAGCCAATAAGGGACACAAGCAGTACTTC.